A single sample is the source of the 19 T cell receptor beta chains below, sequenced in a study of cytomegalovirus exposure and HLA in healthy donors. Generated by immunoSEQ multiplex PCR, the TCRdb table keeps only in-frame clones and is missing some. The table includes fewer than 250,000 clones, roughly 89% detected once. The sequenced material came from PBMCs. The receptors stem from a man aged 18 to 29 in good health and CMV-seronegative.

The chain couples TRBV28 to TRBJ2-1; 10 bases match TRBD2. Germline V CDR1 and CDR2: MDHEN, SYDVKM. The J segment lost 6 bases and the V segment lost 8 bases, leaving 7 bases of the junction unmatched. The CDR3 length is 14 residues. CDR3 in DNA: TGTGCCAGCGCGCTAGCGGGGGCCTTCAATGAGCAGTTCTTC. The encoded protein is CASALAGAFNEQFF.

The chain carries TRBV6-4 and TRBJ2-2; 10 bases match TRBD1. With 6 bases clipped from V and 4 bases from J, the junction kept 2 bases outside the gene matches. The germline CDR1 and CDR2 sequences are MRHNA and SNTAGT. The CDR3 is made up of 14 amino acids. CDR3 nucleotide sequence: TGTGCCAGCAGCGGACAGGGGGGCACCGGGGAGCTGTTTTTT. Residues: CASSGQGGTGELFF.

The V call is TRBV19, the J call TRBJ2-5; a possible D gene is TRBD1 (5 bases). The CDR3 extends over 13 amino acids. CDR1 is LNHDA and CDR2 is SQIVND in the germline V gene (reference sequence). V was shortened by 5 bases and J by 5 bases, with 12 bases between the two germline ends. CDR3: CASSPDRWETQYF. CDR3 nucleotides: TGTGCCAGTAGTCCAGACAGATGGGAGACCCAGTACTTC.

This sequence joins TRBV28 and TRBJ2-1, with TRBD1 matching 8 bases. The V gene end was trimmed by 3 bases and the J gene end by 7 bases; junction bases not matched to a gene: 8. Germline V gene sequence: CDR1 MDHEN, CDR2 SYDVKM. The CDR3 spans 15 residues. The CDR3 loop reads CASSFFRGRTNEQFF. The CDR3 region has the DNA TGTGCCAGCAGTTTTTTCAGGGGGCGGACGAATGAGCAGTTCTTC. Full variable domain (outside the CDR3, taken from reference TRBV28 and TRBJ2-1): DVKVTQSSRYLVKRTGEKVFLECVQDMDHENMFWYRQDPGLGLRLIYFSYDVKMKEKGDIPEGYSVSREKKERFSLILESASTNQTSMYLCASSFFRGRTNEQFFGPGTRLTVL.

This clone was found a few times. The V and J genes are TRBV19 and TRBJ2-2; perhaps TRBD1 as D (6 bases). Germline CDR1 is LNHDA and CDR2 is SQIVND (reference sequence). This CDR3 spans 16 amino acids. V lost 7 bases and J lost 3, with 18 bases in between. The CDR3 nucleotides read TGTGCCAGTACCGCACAGGGAAGAAGGCACACCGGGGAGCTGTTTTTT. Protein: CASTAQGRRHTGELFF.

The V call is TRBV5-4, the J call TRBJ2-2; tentative D call: TRBD2 (6 bases). This CDR3 has 12 amino acids. V lost 5 bases and J 6 bases, leaving 8 bases between the germline ends. The germline gives CDR1 SGHNT, CDR2 YYREEE (reference sequence). The CDR3 sequence is CASRPGAGELFF. The CDR3 DNA reads as TGTGCCAGCAGACCGGGGGCCGGGGAGCTGTTTTTT.

This sequence joins TRBV5-6 and TRBJ2-7; maybe TRBD1 (6 bases). V was cut by 4 bases and J by 3 bases, with 11 bases left in between. CDR1 is SGHDT, CDR2 YYEEEE, per germline. The CDR3 is 13 residues long. The CDR3 is CASSPPDSYEQYF. The DNA for the CDR3 is TGTGCCAGCAGCCCCCCGGACAGCTACGAGCAGTACTTC.

The chain carries TRBV13 and TRBJ1-1; D perhaps matches TRBD1 (6 bases). V was shortened by 2 bases and J by 5 bases, with 12 bases between the two germline ends. The length of the CDR3 is 14 residues. Per the germline V gene, CDR1 is PRHDT and CDR2 is FYEKMQ (reference sequence). The CDR3 spells CASSLLDRPTEAFF. The CDR3 nucleotides read TGTGCCAGCAGCTTACTCGACAGGCCAACTGAAGCTTTCTTT.

The chain recombines TRBV2 with TRBJ2-7, with D possibly matching TRBD1 (6 bases). The germline CDR1 and CDR2 sequences are SNHLY and FYNNEI. There are 14 residues in the CDR3. The V and J ends lost 6 bases and 0 bases respectively, with 12 bases between them. CDR3 in DNA: TGTGCCAGCAGCGCAGACAGGAGCTCCTACGAGCAGTACTTC. It yields the protein CASSADRSSYEQYF.

This chain joins TRBV28 and TRBJ2-1; D uncertain. The CDR3 is 10 amino acids. Trimming pared 8 bases from V and 8 bases from J, leaving 7 bases between. Germline V gives CDR1 MDHEN, CDR2 SYDVKM. As DNA, the CDR3 is TGTGCCAGCCGACGGGATGAGCAGTTCTTC. This translates into CASRRDEQFF.

The chain combines TRBV28 with TRBJ1-2; TRBD1 might be the D (5 bases). The length of the CDR3 is 15 residues. V dropped 2 bases and J dropped 4 bases, with 14 bases sitting between them. Looked up from germline, CDR1 is MDHEN and CDR2 is SYDVKM. The CDR3 region is CASSLGLGVPYGYTF. CDR3 nucleotide sequence: TGTGCCAGCAGTTTAGGTCTAGGGGTCCCCTATGGCTACACCTTC.

This clone came up once. The gene calls are TRBV6-5 and TRBJ2-1, with 11 bases identical to TRBD2. In germline, CDR1 is MNHEY, CDR2 SVGAGI. With 6 bases clipped from V and 6 bases from J, the junction kept 4 bases outside the gene matches. This CDR3 is 14 amino acids long. CDR3: CASSTSGSGNEQFF. The DNA of the CDR3 is TGTGCCAGCAGCACTAGCGGGAGTGGCAATGAGCAGTTCTTC.

The CDR3 loop reads CAWSLPGQAYEQYF. In DNA form, the CDR3 reads TGTGCCTGGAGTCTGCCAGGACAGGCATACGAGCAGTACTTC. The gene calls are TRBV30 and TRBJ2-7; 7 bases are a match to TRBD1. Trimming at V came to 2 bases and at J to 4 bases, leaving 8 bases not matched to a gene. The CDR3 is 14 residues long. Germline V lookup: CDR1 GTSNPN, CDR2 SVGIG (reference sequence).

The chain joins TRBV5-1 to TRBJ2-7; possible D gene TRBD1, 6 bases. The V end lost 4 bases, the J end lost 5 bases, and 19 bases lay between the germline ends. The CDR3 is 15 amino acids. Germline V gene lookup returns CDR1 SGHRS and CDR2 YFSETQ. The CDR3 region is CASSPHRATFHEQYF. The CDR3, as DNA: TGCGCCAGCAGCCCCCACAGGGCTACATTCCACGAGCAGTACTTC.

The chain uses TRBV28 and TRBJ1-3; D not certain. Germline CDR1 MDHEN, CDR2 SYDVKM. The CDR3 has 15 amino acids. The V and J ends lost 7 bases and 1 base respectively, with 14 bases between them. DNA of the CDR3: TGTGCCAGCACCCTCGGGAGCGGTTCTGGAAACACCATATATTTT. As protein: CASTLGSGSGNTIYF.

This clone was recorded a few times. The chain carries TRBV4-2 and TRBJ1-5; D remains unclear. The CDR3 runs 17 residues. The V end was cut by 0 bases, the J end by 0 bases, with 12 bases between. The germline V gene encodes CDR1 LGHNA and CDR2 YNFKEQ. In DNA form, the CDR3 reads TGTGCCAGCAGCCAAGAGATCCGGGGTGATAGCAATCAGCCCCAGCATTTT. Amino acids: CASSQEIRGDSNQPQHF.

The chain combines TRBV29-1 with TRBJ2-2; 9 bases match TRBD1. V shed 5 bases, J shed 5 bases, and the junction held 12 bases outside the gene matches. CDR1 and CDR2 from the germline V gene are SQVTM and ANQGSEA. The CDR3 extends over 16 amino acids. The CDR3 nucleotides read TGCAGCGTTTCTTACCTACAGGGGGCGCGTACCGGGGAGCTGTTTTTT. It codes for CSVSYLQGARTGELFF.

The rearrangement joins TRBV6-1 to TRBJ2-5; 7 positions agree with TRBD1. CDR1 is MNHNS and CDR2 is SASEGT in the germline V gene. V shed 6 bases, J shed 2 bases, and the junction held 9 bases outside the gene matches. This CDR3 region has 15 residues. The CDR3 is CASRTYTGEQETQYF. The CDR3 DNA reads as TGTGCCAGCAGAACCTATACAGGGGAGCAAGAGACCCAGTACTTC.

This clone was seen a few times. The V and J genes are TRBV7-8 and TRBJ2-7; 7 bases agree with TRBD2. The CDR3 spans 13 residues. Germline V gene lookup returns CDR1 SGHVS and CDR2 FQNEAQ. V lost 3 bases and J lost 6; bases outside the gene matches: 5. The CDR3 sequence is CASSFGGGTEQYF. DNA for the CDR3: TGTGCCAGCAGCTTCGGCGGGGGAACCGAGCAGTACTTC.